Below, 2 T cell receptor beta chains from the same sample are listed, as sequenced in a study of beta chain features in type 1 diabetes. The study's findings and limits: Moderately but significantly shorter TCRB CDR3s were found in Type 1 diabetes patients in all four CD4+ subsets.

No antigen has been assigned to these receptors. Sequencing targeted expressed TCRB transcripts, as all isolated RNA had been reverse transcribed. The method was immunoSEQ multiplex PCR; TCRdb's version includes in-frame clones alone and lacks a portion of them. This table holds fewer than 300,000 clones, about a fifth found once. Sequencing input: naive CD4+ T cells from blood. The receptors were sampled from a middle-aged woman with type 1 diabetes.

This clone was detected a few times. The CDR3 sequence: CASSPQTAKGNTIYF. The CDR3 DNA reads TGCGCCAGCAGCCCCCAAACTGCGAAAGGAAACACCATATATTTT. The chain couples TRBV5-1 to TRBJ1-3; no definite D call. This CDR3 spans 15 amino acids. Germline values: CDR1 SGHRS, CDR2 YFSETQ. Trimming shortened V by 4 bases and J by 4 bases, and 15 bases separated the two germline ends.

The gene calls are TRBV20-1 and TRBJ2-7, with D possibly TRBD1 on 6 matching bases. This CDR3 is built from 10 residues. Germline assignment: CDR1 DFQATT and CDR2 SNEGSKA (reference sequence). In DNA, the CDR3 is TGCAGGCCGGACAGCTACGAGCAGTACTTC. It translates to CRPDSYEQYF.